Following are 27 T cell receptor beta chains from one sample sequenced in a study of shared clonotypes between healthy human individuals. Using immunoSEQ multiplex PCR, the repertoire was profiled, and TCRdb retains in-frame clones only, with some absent. The sample shows millions of clones, about 92% of them seen only once. Only CD45RO-negative cells positively selected for CCR7 counted as naive CD8 cells, so terminally differentiated effector memory CD45RA+ cells were excluded. Sequences were obtained from naive CD8+ T cells from PBMCs. Every receptor here comes from a man younger than 35 in good health. Some clones in this sample may be carry-over from other donors' samples.

This clone was counted between two and nine times. The sample contains more than one DNA sequence encoding this CDR3. The chain links TRBV27 to TRBJ2-7, with TRBD2 as a possible D gene (6 bases). The CDR3 sequence is 13 residues long. V was clipped by 2 bases and J by 2 bases, with 7 bases between them. CDR1 and CDR2 from the germline V gene are MNHEY and SMNVEV (reference sequence). CDR3 sequence: CASSLGRTYEQYF. In nucleotides, the CDR3 is TGTGCCAGCAGTTTAGGGAGGACCTACGAGCAGTACTTC.

The chain couples TRBV6-5 to TRBJ2-7; D possibly matches TRBD1 or TRBD2 (5 bases each). The CDR3 loop spans 15 amino acids. V dropped 5 bases and J dropped 5 bases, with 19 bases sitting between them. From germline, CDR1 is MNHEY and CDR2 SVGAGI. As DNA, the CDR3 is TGTGCCAGCAGTCGACTACAGGCGCCGAGGGACGAGCAGTACTTC. Amino acid sequence: CASSRLQAPRDEQYF.

This clone came up once. This rearrangement joins TRBV2 to TRBJ2-1; D is unclear. V lost 1 base to trimming and J lost 4 bases, with 8 bases between them. CDR3 length: 14 residues. CDR1 SNHLY and CDR2 FYNNEI come from the germline V gene. The CDR3 reads CASSEVGLYNEQFF. The CDR3 nucleotides are TGTGCCAGCAGTGAAGTAGGGTTGTACAATGAGCAGTTCTTC.

The V gene is TRBV7-9, the J gene TRBJ2-7; D is possibly TRBD1 (6 bases). Germline V gene lookup returns CDR1 SEHNR and CDR2 FQNEAQ (reference sequence). There are 15 residues in the CDR3. The ends were cut back, 5 bases at V and 4 bases at J, with 18 bases in the middle. In DNA, the CDR3 is TGTGCCAGCAGCCCGGGATTGGGGGCCCATTACGAGCAGTACTTC. Translation gives CASSPGLGAHYEQYF.

The V gene is TRBV5-1, the J gene TRBJ2-3; 9 nucleotides align to TRBD2. CDR1 is SGHRS, CDR2 YFSETQ, per germline. Trimming removed 1 base from V and 4 bases from J; junction bases left unmatched: 7. CDR3 length: 16 residues. In nucleotides, the CDR3 is TGCGCCAGCAGCTTGTCGGCGGGAGGGCCCCCAGATACGCAGTATTTT. It specifies CASSLSAGGPPDTQYF.

This clone has a handful of counts. The same CDR3 can be traced to other DNA sequences in this sample. This rearrangement joins TRBV27 to TRBJ2-7; no clear D gene. Per germline, CDR1 MNHEY and CDR2 SMNVEV (reference sequence). Trimming left V 3 bases short and J 2 bases short, with 8 bases between. This CDR3 region has 13 residues. The CDR3 region is CASSFGRTYEQYF. The CDR3 DNA is TGTGCCAGCAGTTTCGGACGGACCTACGAGCAGTACTTC.

This clone was counted a single time. The genes are TRBV28 and TRBJ2-5; a weak D match, TRBD2 (6 bases). The CDR3 length is 16 residues. V lost 2 bases to trimming and J lost 3 bases, with 16 bases between them. The V gene's germline CDR1 is MDHEN and CDR2 SYDVKM. This CDR3 reads CASSLRGGIPEETQYF. The CDR3 DNA follows: TGTGCCAGCAGTTTAAGGGGCGGGATACCCGAAGAGACCCAGTACTTC.

The V gene is TRBV27, the J gene TRBJ2-5; weak D call: TRBD2 (5 bases). This CDR3 is built from 16 residues. Germline CDR1 and CDR2: MNHEY and SMNVEV (reference sequence). Deletions cut 8 bases from V and 2 bases from J, with 21 bases between. The CDR3 protein is CASSPIPGVTQETQYF. The CDR3 DNA follows: TGTGCCAGCTCCCCTATCCCCGGGGTCACTCAAGAGACCCAGTACTTC.

The chain employs TRBV5-1 and TRBJ1-1, with D maybe TRBD1 (6 bases). The CDR3 is 13 amino acids. V lost 4 bases to trimming and J lost 1 base, with 8 bases between them. CDR1 and CDR2 from the germline V gene are SGHRS and YFSETQ. CDR3 region: CASSIQGNTEAFF. The CDR3 DNA reads TGCGCCAGCAGCATACAGGGGAACACTGAAGCTTTCTTT.

The chain is built from TRBV27 and TRBJ2-3; 14 bases agree with TRBD2. Germline lookup yields CDR1 MNHEY and CDR2 SMNVEV (reference sequence). The V and J ends lost 1 base and 4 bases, in that order; junction bases with no gene match: 7. The length of the CDR3 is 18 residues. The CDR3 nucleotides read TGTGCCAGCAGTTTATTGGGGACTAGCGGGAGTAACCCAGATACGCAGTATTTT. Translating gives CASSLLGTSGSNPDTQYF.

The V and J genes are TRBV28 and TRBJ2-1, with a possible D match to TRBD2 (6 bases). Trimming shortened V by 5 bases and J by 2 bases, and 16 bases separated the two germline ends. The germline CDR1 and CDR2 sequences are MDHEN and SYDVKM. This CDR3 has 16 amino acids. The CDR3 loop is CASSTSAGLAYNEQFF. The CDR3, as DNA: TGTGCCAGCAGTACCAGCGCGGGACTGGCCTACAATGAGCAGTTCTTC.

This chain uses TRBV7-6 with TRBJ2-1, with 10 bases fitting TRBD2. This CDR3 is 17 amino acids long. V lost 1 base to trimming and J lost 2 bases; unmatched junction nucleotides: 5. Per germline, CDR1 SGHVS and CDR2 FNYEAQ. The CDR3 DNA reads as TGTGCCAGCAGCTTAGATCTAGCGGGAGAGGCCTACAATGAGCAGTTCTTC. It encodes CASSLDLAGEAYNEQFF.

The chain is built from TRBV4-1 and TRBJ2-2; D is unresolved. The V gene lost 4 bases and the J gene lost 0 bases, with 12 bases spanning the gap. The CDR3 is made up of 16 amino acids. Germline V gene sequence: CDR1 MGHRA, CDR2 YSYEKL. The CDR3 loop reads CASSPVVRTNTGELFF. The CDR3 DNA sequence: TGCGCCAGCAGCCCGGTGGTGAGAACGAACACCGGGGAGCTGTTTTTT.

The chain employs TRBV6-5 and TRBJ2-1; D is ambiguous. The CDR3 is 12 amino acids. Trimming removed 4 bases at V and 6 bases at J, with 7 bases between. CDR1 and CDR2 from the germline V gene are MNHEY and SVGAGI. This CDR3 reads CASSFSSNEQFF. The CDR3 region has the DNA TGTGCCAGCAGTTTCTCTAGCAATGAGCAGTTCTTC.

To note about this clone: Distinct nucleotide sequences in the sample also encode this CDR3. The chain uses TRBV11-2 and TRBJ1-1; D gene unclear. V dropped 0 bases and J dropped 1 base, with 3 bases sitting between them. Germline V lookup: CDR1 SGHAT, CDR2 FQNNGV. This CDR3 is built from 13 residues. The CDR3, as DNA: TGTGCCAGCAGCTTAGACCCGAACACTGAAGCTTTCTTT. Translation gives CASSLDPNTEAFF.

Notes on this clone: This sample includes further DNA sequences coding for the same CDR3. Here the CDR3 reads CASSAGGTEAFF. CDR3 bases: TGTGCCAGCAGCGCAGGGGGGACTGAAGCTTTCTTT. The genes are TRBV5-6 and TRBJ1-1; TRBD1 matches at 7 bases. CDR3 size: 12 residues. From germline, CDR1 is SGHDT and CDR2 YYEEEE. V dropped 4 bases and J dropped 5; count of bases not matched to a gene: 2.

Here the CDR3 DNA reads TGCGCCAGCAGCCCCCACATCTTGAGGAGCGGTAACACCGGGGAGCTGTTTTTT. Its translation is CASSPHILRSGNTGELFF. This rearrangement joins TRBV4-1 to TRBJ2-2, with a weak D call TRBD2 (5 bases). The CDR3 sequence is 18 residues long. Germline V lookup: CDR1 MGHRA, CDR2 YSYEKL. V was clipped by 4 bases and J by 2 bases, with 20 bases between them.

The chain joins TRBV27 to TRBJ2-3; TRBD1 might be the D (6 bases). From germline, CDR1 is MNHEY and CDR2 SMNVEV (reference sequence). The V and J ends lost 6 bases and 2 bases respectively, with 21 bases between them. The CDR3 contains 17 residues. The CDR3 is CASSFIGSGENTDTQYF. CDR3 coding DNA: TGTGCCAGCAGCTTTATAGGGTCAGGGGAAAACACAGATACGCAGTATTTT.

The chain joins TRBV28 to TRBJ2-7, with 7 bases that match TRBD2. Trimming took 3 bases from V and 6 from J; bases not matched to a gene: 5. The CDR3 runs 13 residues. Germline V lookup: CDR1 MDHEN, CDR2 SYDVKM. The CDR3 loop reads CASSFSGIAEQYF. The CDR3, as DNA: TGTGCCAGCAGTTTCAGCGGGATCGCCGAGCAGTACTTC.

The rearrangement joins TRBV27 to TRBJ2-5; no firm D call. Germline CDR1 reads MNHEY; CDR2 reads SMNVEV (reference sequence). The CDR3 is made up of 15 amino acids. With 5 bases removed from V and 0 bases from J, the gap between germline ends came to 13 bases. CDR3 DNA: TGTGCCAGCAGTGCAATAACACTGTACCAAGAGACCCAGTACTTC. This encodes CASSAITLYQETQYF.

This rearrangement joins TRBV27 to TRBJ2-3; 9 nucleotides match TRBD1. This CDR3 is built from 17 residues. V lost 3 bases to trimming and J lost 7 bases; unmatched junction nucleotides: 14. CDR1 and CDR2 from the germline V gene are MNHEY and SMNVEV (reference sequence). The CDR3 protein is CASSFANSGTGSYTQYF. As DNA, the CDR3 is TGTGCCAGCAGTTTCGCGAATTCCGGGACAGGGTCATATACGCAGTATTTT.

The V gene is TRBV9, the J gene TRBJ2-1; 9 nucleotides match TRBD2. This CDR3 is 14 amino acids long. Germline V CDR1 and CDR2: SGDLS, YYNGEE. The J segment lost 4 bases and the V segment lost 3 bases, leaving 2 bases of the junction unmatched. The CDR3 bases are TGTGCCAGCAGCGCTAGCGGGAAATACAATGAGCAGTTCTTC. Protein sequence: CASSASGKYNEQFF.

The chain joins TRBV7-3 to TRBJ2-6; D not certain. V gave up 4 bases and J gave up 0 bases, with 4 bases separating them. The CDR3 is made up of 14 amino acids. Germline V gives CDR1 SGHTA, CDR2 FQGTGA. The CDR3 sequence: CASSSYSGANVLTF. CDR3 nucleotide sequence: TGTGCCAGCAGCTCCTACTCTGGGGCCAACGTCCTGACTTTC. Full variable domain (outside the CDR3, taken from reference TRBV7-3 and TRBJ2-6): GAGVSQTPSNKVTEKGKYVELRCDPISGHTALYWYRQSLGQGPEFLIYFQGTGAADDSGLPNDRFFAVRPEGSVSTLKIQRTERGDSAVYLCASSSYSGANVLTFGAGSRLTVL.

The CDR3 sequence is CATKGWGTDTQYF. The CDR3 DNA reads TGTGCGACTAAGGGATGGGGCACAGATACGCAGTATTTT. The V call is TRBV28, the J call TRBJ2-3; D may be TRBD2 (5 bases). The CDR3 consists of 13 residues. Germline loops: CDR1 MDHEN, CDR2 SYDVKM.

The table lists this clone with a count of one. J is TRBJ1-2 and V is TRBV9; D possibly corresponds to TRBD1 (6 bases). The CDR3 is made up of 19 amino acids. Per the germline V gene, CDR1 is SGDLS and CDR2 is YYNGEE. V was clipped by 3 bases and J by 4 bases, with 28 bases between them. CDR3 in amino acids: CASSETSGTREKGSYGYTF. In DNA, the CDR3 is TGTGCCAGCAGCGAAACCTCCGGGACAAGAGAGAAAGGGTCCTATGGCTACACCTTC. Filled out from reference TRBV9 and TRBJ1-2, the complete variable domain reads DSGVTQTPKHLITATGQRVTLRCSPRSGDLSVYWYQQSLDQGLQFLIQYYNGEERAKGNILERFSAQQFPDLHSELNLSSLELGDSALYFCASSETSGTREKGSYGYTFGSGTRLTVV.

The chain couples TRBV7-6 to TRBJ2-1; TRBD2 aligns across 11 bases. There are 17 residues in the CDR3. J was trimmed by 4 bases and V by 4 bases; bases with no gene match: 9. Looked up from germline, CDR1 is SGHVS and CDR2 is FNYEAQ. This CDR3 is CASSSLPGLAAYNEQFF. CDR3 in DNA: TGTGCCAGCAGCTCCCTACCGGGACTAGCGGCTTACAATGAGCAGTTCTTC. The variable domain in full, completed from reference TRBV7-6 and TRBJ2-1, reads GAGVSQSPRYKVTKRGQDVALRCDPISGHVSLYWYRQALGQGPEFLTYFNYEAQQDKSGLPNDRFSAERPEGSISTLTIQRTEQRDSAMYRCASSSLPGLAAYNEQFFGPGTRLTVL.

Of note for this clone: The sample contains more than one DNA sequence encoding this CDR3. This chain connects TRBV6-1 to TRBJ1-2; D may be TRBD1 (5 bases). The CDR3 has 11 amino acids. With 8 bases removed from V and 5 bases from J, the gap between germline ends came to 9 bases. Germline V CDR1 and CDR2: MNHNS, SASEGT. The CDR3 here is CASRAGYGYTF. In DNA form, the CDR3 reads TGTGCCAGCCGGGCAGGGTATGGCTACACCTTC.